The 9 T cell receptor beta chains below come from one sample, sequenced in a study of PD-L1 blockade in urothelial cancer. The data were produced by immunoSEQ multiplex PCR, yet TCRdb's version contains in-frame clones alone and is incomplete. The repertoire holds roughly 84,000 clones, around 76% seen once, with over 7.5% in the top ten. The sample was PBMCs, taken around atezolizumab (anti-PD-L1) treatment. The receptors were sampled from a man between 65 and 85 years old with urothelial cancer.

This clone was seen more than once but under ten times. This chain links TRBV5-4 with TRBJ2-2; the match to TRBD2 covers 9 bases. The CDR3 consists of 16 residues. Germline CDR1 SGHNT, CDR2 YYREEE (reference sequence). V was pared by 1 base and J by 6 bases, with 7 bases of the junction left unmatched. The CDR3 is CASSLKVQREAGELFF. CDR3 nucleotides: TGTGCCAGCAGCTTGAAGGTACAGCGGGAGGCCGGGGAGCTGTTTTTT.

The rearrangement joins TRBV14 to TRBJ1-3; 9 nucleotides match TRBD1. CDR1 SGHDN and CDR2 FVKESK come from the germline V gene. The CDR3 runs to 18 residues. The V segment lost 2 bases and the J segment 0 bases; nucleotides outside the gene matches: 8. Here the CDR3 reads CASSQYGTGMSSGNTIYF. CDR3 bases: TGTGCCAGCAGCCAATATGGGACAGGGATGAGCTCTGGAAACACCATATATTTT.

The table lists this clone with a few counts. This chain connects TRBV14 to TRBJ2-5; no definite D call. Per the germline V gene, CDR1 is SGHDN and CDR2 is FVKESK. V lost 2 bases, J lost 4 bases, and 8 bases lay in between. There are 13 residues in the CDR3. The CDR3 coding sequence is TGTGCCAGCAGCCAAAACATGGCAGAGACCCAGTACTTC. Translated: CASSQNMAETQYF.

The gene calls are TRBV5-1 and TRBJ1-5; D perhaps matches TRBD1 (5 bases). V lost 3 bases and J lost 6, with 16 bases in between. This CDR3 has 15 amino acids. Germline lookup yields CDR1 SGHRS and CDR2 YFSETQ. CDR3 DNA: TGCGCCAGCAGCTGGGCGGGGGGTCCGCCTCAGCCCCAGCATTTT. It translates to CASSWAGGPPQPQHF.

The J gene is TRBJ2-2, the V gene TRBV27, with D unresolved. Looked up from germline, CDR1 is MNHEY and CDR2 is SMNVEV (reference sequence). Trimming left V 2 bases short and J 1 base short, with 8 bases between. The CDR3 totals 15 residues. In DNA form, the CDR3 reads TGTGCCAGCAGTTTAGATGCGAGGAACACCGGGGAGCTGTTTTTT. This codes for CASSLDARNTGELFF.

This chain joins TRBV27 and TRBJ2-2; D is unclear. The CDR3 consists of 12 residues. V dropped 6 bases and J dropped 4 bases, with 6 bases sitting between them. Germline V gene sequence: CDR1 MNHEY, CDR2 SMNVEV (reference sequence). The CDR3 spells CASRSGTGELFF. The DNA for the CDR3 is TGTGCCAGCAGGTCGGGCACCGGGGAGCTGTTTTTT.

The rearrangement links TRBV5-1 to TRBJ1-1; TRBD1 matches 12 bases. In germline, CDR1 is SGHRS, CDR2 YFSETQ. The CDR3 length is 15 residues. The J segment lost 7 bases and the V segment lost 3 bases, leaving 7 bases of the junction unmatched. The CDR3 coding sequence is TGCGCCAGCAGCTCGGGACAGGGGGCGGGGGTTGAAGCTTTCTTT. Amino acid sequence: CASSSGQGAGVEAFF. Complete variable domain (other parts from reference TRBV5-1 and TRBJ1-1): KAGVTQTPRYLIKTRGQQVTLSCSPISGHRSVSWYQQTPGQGLQFLFEYFSETQRNKGNFPGRFSGRQFSNSRSEMNVSTLELGDSALYLCASSSGQGAGVEAFFGQGTRLTVV.

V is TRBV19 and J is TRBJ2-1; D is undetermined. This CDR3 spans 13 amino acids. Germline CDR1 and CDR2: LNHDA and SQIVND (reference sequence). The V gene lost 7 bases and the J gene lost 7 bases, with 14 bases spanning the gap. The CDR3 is CASIKEATNEQFF. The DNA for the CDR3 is TGTGCCAGTATCAAGGAAGCGACGAATGAGCAGTTCTTC.

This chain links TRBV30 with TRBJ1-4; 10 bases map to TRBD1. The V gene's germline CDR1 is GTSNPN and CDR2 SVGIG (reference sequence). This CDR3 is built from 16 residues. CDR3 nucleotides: TGTGCAAAGGAGGGGGACAGGGGTGCCCTTTGCGGGGAACTGTTTTTT. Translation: CAKEGDRGALCGELFF.